The 26 T cell receptor beta chains given below trace back to one sample, sequenced in a study of blood T cell repertoires in COVID-19. The protocol was immunoSEQ multiplex PCR, while the TCRdb copy is restricted to in-frame clones and leaves out a portion. The data show over 140,000 clones, with 76% seen just once and 4.5% held by the top ten. Input material: peripheral blood. These receptors originate from a woman of 80 years or more with active or convalescent COVID-19.

The chain carries TRBV5-1 and TRBJ2-7; D may be TRBD2 (6 bases). V lost 1 base, J lost 5 bases, and 10 bases lay in between. The CDR3 totals 13 residues. Germline CDR1 is SGHRS and CDR2 is YFSETQ. Written as DNA, the CDR3 is TGCGCCAGCAGCTTGCGTTCGGGGGACGAGCAGTACTTC. Protein sequence: CASSLRSGDEQYF.

The rearrangement joins TRBV9 to TRBJ2-1, with TRBD2 matching 11 bases. The CDR3 contains 15 residues. Germline CDR1 reads SGDLS; CDR2 reads YYNGEE. Unmatched junction bases numbered 7, after V lost 4 bases and J lost 7 bases. CDR3 sequence reads: CASSLTSGGMNEQFF. As DNA, the CDR3 is TGTGCCAGCAGCCTAACTAGCGGGGGAATGAATGAGCAGTTCTTC. Full variable domain (missing parts from reference TRBV9 and TRBJ2-1): DSGVTQTPKHLITATGQRVTLRCSPRSGDLSVYWYQQSLDQGLQFLIQYYNGEERAKGNILERFSAQQFPDLHSELNLSSLELGDSALYFCASSLTSGGMNEQFFGPGTRLTVL.

V gene TRBV6-6 combines with J gene TRBJ2-1; D perhaps matches TRBD1 (6 bases). The CDR3 totals 16 residues. With 5 bases removed from V and 0 bases from J, the gap between germline ends came to 14 bases. Germline V lookup: CDR1 MNHNY, CDR2 SVGAGI (reference sequence). The CDR3 loop is CASSLDRSSSYNEQFF. The CDR3 nucleotides are TGTGCCAGCAGTCTAGACAGGTCGAGCTCCTACAATGAGCAGTTCTTC.

The chain combines TRBV6-2 or TRBV6-3 with TRBJ2-3, with TRBD2 matching 8 bases. The CDR3 contains 17 residues. From germline, CDR1 is MNHEY and CDR2 SVGEGT. The trim removed 6 bases at V and 0 bases at J, leaving 11 bases unmatched. Here the CDR3 DNA reads TGTGCCAGCAGCTCCATGGATGCGGGGGGAAGCACAGATACGCAGTATTTT. It is translated as CASSSMDAGGSTDTQYF.

The V and J genes are TRBV12-3 or TRBV12-4 and TRBJ1-2; TRBD1 is a possible D gene (6 bases). V was trimmed by 2 bases and J by 7 bases, leaving 11 bases between them. This CDR3 is built from 13 residues. DNA for the CDR3: TGTGCCAGCAGTTTAAGCAGGGGAGCTGGCTACACCTTC. This codes for CASSLSRGAGYTF.

This clone has a handful of counts. The rearrangement links TRBV9 to TRBJ2-1, with D possibly matching TRBD1 (7 bases). V was pared by 4 bases and J by 4 bases, with 15 bases between. The CDR3 is 15 residues long. Germline-derived CDR1 and CDR2 are SGDLS and YYNGEE. The CDR3 reads CASSPRGAYYNEQFF. In DNA form, the CDR3 reads TGTGCCAGCAGCCCCAGGGGGGCGTATTACAATGAGCAGTTCTTC.

The count of this clone is one. This sequence joins TRBV11-2 and TRBJ1-1; 8 bases agree with TRBD1. This CDR3 contains 15 residues. J lost 5 bases, V lost 3 bases, and 8 bases had no gene match. Germline CDR1 reads SGHAT; CDR2 reads FQNNGV. This CDR3 reads CASSFSPGQGTEAFF. The CDR3 DNA is TGTGCCAGCAGCTTCTCCCCAGGACAGGGTACTGAAGCTTTCTTT. The full variable domain, with the rest looked up from reference TRBV11-2 and TRBJ1-1, is EAGVAQSPRYKIIEKRQSVAFWCNPISGHATLYWYQQILGQGPKLLIQFQNNGVVDDSQLPKDRFSAERLKGVDSTLKIQPAKLEDSAVYLCASSFSPGQGTEAFFGQGTRLTVV.

The rearrangement uses TRBV13 and TRBJ2-1; 10 bases are shared with TRBD1. This CDR3 comprises 17 residues. V was pared by 4 bases and J by 4 bases, with 10 bases of the junction left unmatched. The germline V gene has CDR1 PRHDT and CDR2 FYEKMQ (reference sequence). CDR3 nucleotide sequence: TGTGCCAGCAGCTACAGACAGGGGGCTGAACAATACAATGAGCAGTTCTTC. Translation gives CASSYRQGAEQYNEQFF.

This chain uses TRBV19 with TRBJ1-2; the D gene is possibly TRBD1 (6 bases). The CDR3 runs to 16 residues. CDR1 is LNHDA, CDR2 SQIVND, per germline (reference sequence). V dropped 5 bases and J dropped 6 bases, with 22 bases sitting between them. The chain's CDR3 is CASSFFPRDKGNGYTF. Written as DNA, the CDR3 is TGTGCCAGTAGTTTCTTTCCCCGGGACAAAGGGAATGGCTACACCTTC.

This clone has a handful of counts. The chain combines TRBV6-5 with TRBJ1-6; perhaps TRBD1 as D (5 bases). Deletions cut 6 bases from V and 7 bases from J, with 13 bases between. The CDR3 length is 14 residues. Germline V CDR1 and CDR2: MNHEY, SVGAGI. As DNA, the CDR3 is TGTGCCAGCAGATCGGACACGTCCAATTCACCCCTCCACTTT. Protein sequence: CASRSDTSNSPLHF.

The rearrangement uses TRBV3-1 (or the pseudogene TRBV3-2) and TRBJ2-2; D is unclear. V was cut by 6 bases and J by 1 base, with 12 bases left in between. CDR1 is LGHDT, CDR2 YNNKEL, per germline (reference sequence). There are 15 residues in the CDR3. The CDR3 nucleotides read TGTGCCAGCAGTCAACGACTGCAGAACACCGGGGAGCTGTTTTTT. Its translation: CASSQRLQNTGELFF.

The rearrangement joins TRBV24-1 to TRBJ2-2; 7 bases are a match to TRBD1. CDR3 size: 18 residues. Germline CDR1 is KGHDR and CDR2 is SFDVKD. V was clipped by 7 bases and J by 4 bases; unmatched bases: 17. The CDR3 reads CATRSTNPTGSGTGELFF. CDR3 coding DNA: TGTGCCACCAGATCGACTAATCCGACAGGGTCCGGCACCGGGGAGCTGTTTTTT.

This chain connects TRBV29-1 to TRBJ1-1; TRBD1 matches 7 bases. CDR3 size: 11 residues. Germline assignment: CDR1 SQVTM and CDR2 ANQGSEA. The V gene end was trimmed by 6 bases and the J gene end by 7 bases; junction bases not matched to a gene: 5. The CDR3 loop is CSVATGLEAFF. For the CDR3, the DNA is TGCAGCGTCGCGACAGGGCTTGAAGCTTTCTTT.

This clone showed up just a few times. This rearrangement joins TRBV2 to TRBJ2-5; 8 bases map to TRBD1. Losses at the gene ends were 6 bases for V and 2 bases for J; bases not matched to a gene: 5. CDR1 SNHLY and CDR2 FYNNEI come from the germline V gene. This CDR3 spans 14 amino acids. Here the CDR3 DNA reads TGTGCCAGCAGGGAGAGACAGGGGCAAGAGACCCAGTACTTC. Amino acids: CASRERQGQETQYF.

This clone occurred many times. This rearrangement joins TRBV5-1 to TRBJ1-6, with 10 bases identical to TRBD1. Germline V CDR1 and CDR2: SGHRS, YFSETQ. Trimming at V came to 4 bases and at J to 7 bases, leaving 8 bases not matched to a gene. This CDR3 is 16 amino acids long. The CDR3 loop is CASSLTGQGLNSPLHF. DNA of the CDR3: TGCGCCAGCAGCCTAACGGGACAGGGGTTAAATTCACCCCTCCACTTT.

By share of the sample, this clone is medium-sized (0.01 to 0.1%). The J gene is TRBJ2-5, the V gene TRBV6-5; 7 positions match TRBD1. The CDR3 runs 15 residues. The junction had 12 bases not matched to a gene; V was cut back by 6 bases and J by 5 bases. Germline V gene lookup returns CDR1 MNHEY and CDR2 SVGAGI. The CDR3: CASRDHRGAWETQYF. In DNA, the CDR3 is TGTGCCAGCAGGGACCACAGGGGCGCCTGGGAGACCCAGTACTTC.

The rearrangement links TRBV9 to TRBJ2-1; 8 bases align to TRBD1. V lost 4 bases and J lost 4; bases outside the gene matches: 10. Germline assignment: CDR1 SGDLS and CDR2 YYNGEE. The CDR3 consists of 16 residues. The CDR3 DNA reads as TGTGCCAGCAGCCTTAGTGGGCGGACAGGGTACAATGAGCAGTTCTTC. It is translated as CASSLSGRTGYNEQFF.

This chain connects TRBV5-1 to TRBJ2-7, with a tentative D call TRBD1 (6 bases). Germline assignment: CDR1 SGHRS and CDR2 YFSETQ. Deletions cut 0 bases from V and 4 bases from J, with 11 bases between. The length of the CDR3 is 14 residues. CDR3 sequence reads: CASSLGWGLYEQYF. The CDR3 DNA sequence: TGCGCCAGCAGCTTGGGGTGGGGGCTGTACGAGCAGTACTTC.

The chain couples TRBV19 to TRBJ2-7, with 7 bases aligning to TRBD2. Germline lookup yields CDR1 LNHDA and CDR2 SQIVND (reference sequence). This CDR3 region has 13 residues. Trimming removed 7 bases from V and 0 bases from J; junction bases left unmatched: 3. DNA of the CDR3: TGTGCCAGTACTCGGGGGGACTCCTACGAGCAGTACTTC. Residues: CASTRGDSYEQYF.

The chain has TRBV5-1 and TRBJ2-6; TRBD2 agrees at 10 bases. The CDR3 runs to 16 residues. J was trimmed by 2 bases and V by 5 bases; bases with no gene match: 4. CDR1 is SGHRS and CDR2 is YFSETQ in the germline V gene. The CDR3 reads CASRLAGVPGANVLTF. Here the CDR3 DNA reads TGCGCCAGCAGGCTAGCGGGGGTTCCTGGGGCCAACGTCCTGACTTTC.

The DNA of the CDR3 is TGTGCCAGCAGCTTGCCGACAGGGGCCTCACCCCTCCACTTT. Amino acids: CASSLPTGASPLHF. This chain uses TRBV5-5 with TRBJ1-6, with 8 bases identical to TRBD1. V lost 1 base to trimming and J lost 10 bases; unmatched junction nucleotides: 4. This CDR3 is 14 amino acids long. Germline CDR1 and CDR2: SGHKS and YYEKEE (reference sequence).

This clone was counted only a few times. The rearrangement links TRBV5-1 to TRBJ2-1, with a weak D call TRBD1 (5 bases). V gave up 4 bases and J gave up 5 bases, with 10 bases separating them. The CDR3 spans 13 residues. Germline CDR1 and CDR2: SGHRS and YFSETQ. CDR3 nucleotide sequence: TGCGCCAGCAGCCGAGACAGTAACAATGAGCAGTTCTTC. This translates into CASSRDSNNEQFF.

This chain uses TRBV6-6 with TRBJ1-5; D perhaps matches TRBD1 (5 bases). CDR3 size: 14 residues. Deletions cut 6 bases from V and 3 bases from J, with 12 bases between. CDR1 MNHNY and CDR2 SVGAGI come from the germline V gene (reference sequence). In DNA, the CDR3 is TGTGCCAGCAGAACGGACACCACCAATCAGCCCCAGCATTTT. It yields the protein CASRTDTTNQPQHF.

This chain uses TRBV25-1 with TRBJ1-6, with 7 bases lining up with TRBD1. Trimming removed 6 bases from V and 9 bases from J; junction bases left unmatched: 8. The length of the CDR3 is 14 residues. Germline CDR1 MGHDK, CDR2 SYGVNS. The CDR3 sequence is CASSSTGIGSPLHF. CDR3 nucleotide sequence: TGTGCCAGCAGCTCGACAGGGATAGGTTCACCCCTCCACTTT.

A single count supports this clone. V and J are TRBV5-1 and TRBJ2-3; 9 bases line up with TRBD2. The V segment lost 0 bases and the J segment 8 bases; nucleotides outside the gene matches: 10. Per the germline V gene, CDR1 is SGHRS and CDR2 is YFSETQ. The CDR3 runs to 16 residues. The CDR3 loop reads CASSLVSGGPPVTQYF. As DNA, the CDR3 is TGCGCCAGCAGCTTGGTTAGCGGGGGCCCCCCGGTTACGCAGTATTTT. Full variable domain (missing parts from reference TRBV5-1 and TRBJ2-3): KAGVTQTPRYLIKTRGQQVTLSCSPISGHRSVSWYQQTPGQGLQFLFEYFSETQRNKGNFPGRFSGRQFSNSRSEMNVSTLELGDSALYLCASSLVSGGPPVTQYFGPGTRLTVL.

The rearrangement uses TRBV6-5 and TRBJ1-5; D may be TRBD1 (5 bases). The ends were cut back, 8 bases at V and 6 bases at J, with 11 bases in the middle. The length of the CDR3 is 12 residues. In germline, CDR1 is MNHEY, CDR2 SVGAGI. CDR3 DNA sequence: TGTGCCAGCGGAACAGGCCTTCAGCCCCAGCATTTT. The encoded protein is CASGTGLQPQHF.